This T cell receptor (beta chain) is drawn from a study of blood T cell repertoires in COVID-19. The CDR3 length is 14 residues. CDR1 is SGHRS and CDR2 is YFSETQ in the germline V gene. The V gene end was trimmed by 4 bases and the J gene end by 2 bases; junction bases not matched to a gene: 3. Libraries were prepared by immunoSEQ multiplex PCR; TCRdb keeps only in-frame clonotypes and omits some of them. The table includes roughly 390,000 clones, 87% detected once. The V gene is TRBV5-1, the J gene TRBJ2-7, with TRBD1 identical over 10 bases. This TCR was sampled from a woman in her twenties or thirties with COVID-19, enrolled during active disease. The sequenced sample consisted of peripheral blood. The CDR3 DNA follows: TGCGCCAGCAGCAGAGGGACAGGGGCCTACGAGCAGTACTTC. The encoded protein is CASSRGTGAYEQYF.